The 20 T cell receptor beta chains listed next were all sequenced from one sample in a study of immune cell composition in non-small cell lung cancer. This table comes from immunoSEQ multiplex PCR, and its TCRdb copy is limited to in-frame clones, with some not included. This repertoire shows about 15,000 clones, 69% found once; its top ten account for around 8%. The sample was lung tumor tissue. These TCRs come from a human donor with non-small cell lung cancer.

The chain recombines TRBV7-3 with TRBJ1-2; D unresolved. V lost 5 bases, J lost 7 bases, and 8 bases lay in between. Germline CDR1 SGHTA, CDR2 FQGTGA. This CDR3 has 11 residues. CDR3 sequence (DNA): TGTGCCAGCAGCCTGGACTTTGGCTACACCTTC. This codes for CASSLDFGYTF.

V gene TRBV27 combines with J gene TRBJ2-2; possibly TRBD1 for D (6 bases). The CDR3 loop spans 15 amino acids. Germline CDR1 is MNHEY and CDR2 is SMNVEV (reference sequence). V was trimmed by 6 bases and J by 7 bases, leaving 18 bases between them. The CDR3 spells CASSTGSGAYGELFF. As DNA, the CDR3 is TGTGCCAGCAGCACAGGGTCAGGAGCATACGGGGAGCTGTTTTTT.

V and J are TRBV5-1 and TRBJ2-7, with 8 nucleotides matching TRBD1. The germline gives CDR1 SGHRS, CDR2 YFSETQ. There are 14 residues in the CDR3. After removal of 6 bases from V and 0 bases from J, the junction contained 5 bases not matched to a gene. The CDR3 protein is CASKGQGASYEQYF. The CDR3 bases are TGCGCCAGCAAGGGGCAGGGGGCCTCCTACGAGCAGTACTTC.

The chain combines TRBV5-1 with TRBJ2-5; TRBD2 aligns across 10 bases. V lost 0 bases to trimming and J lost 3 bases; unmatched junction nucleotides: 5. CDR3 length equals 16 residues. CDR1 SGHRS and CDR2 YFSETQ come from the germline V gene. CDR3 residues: CASSLEPSGGEETQYF. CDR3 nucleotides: TGCGCCAGCAGCTTGGAACCTAGCGGGGGAGAAGAGACCCAGTACTTC.

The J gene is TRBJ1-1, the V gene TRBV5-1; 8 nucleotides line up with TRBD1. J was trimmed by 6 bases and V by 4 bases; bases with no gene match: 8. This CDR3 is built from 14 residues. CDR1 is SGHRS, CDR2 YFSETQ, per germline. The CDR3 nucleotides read TGCGCCAGCAGCACCACTCAGGGGGCCTCTGAAGCTTTCTTT. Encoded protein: CASSTTQGASEAFF.

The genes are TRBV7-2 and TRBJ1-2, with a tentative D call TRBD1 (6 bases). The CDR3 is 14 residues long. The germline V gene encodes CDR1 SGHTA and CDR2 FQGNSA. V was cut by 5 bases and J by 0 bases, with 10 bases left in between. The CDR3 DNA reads TGTGCCAGCAGCACCCGGACAGCTAACTATGGCTACACCTTC. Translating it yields CASSTRTANYGYTF.

CDR3 in DNA: TGTGCCAGCAGGCTAGCGGGGGGGCGGAACACAGATACGCAGTATTTT. Protein product: CASRLAGGRNTDTQYF. This chain uses TRBV5-4 with TRBJ2-3; 12 positions match TRBD2. The trim removed 5 bases at V and 2 bases at J, leaving 6 bases unmatched. The CDR3 covers 16 residues. Germline values: CDR1 SGHNT, CDR2 YYREEE (reference sequence).

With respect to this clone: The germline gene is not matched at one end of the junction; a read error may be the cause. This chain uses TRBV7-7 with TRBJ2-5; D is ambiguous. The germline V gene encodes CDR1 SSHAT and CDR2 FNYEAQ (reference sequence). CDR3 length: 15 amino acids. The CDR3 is CASSLGAGHQETQYF. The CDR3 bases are TGTGCTAGCAGCTTAGGAGCAGGCCACCAAGAGACCCAGTACTTC. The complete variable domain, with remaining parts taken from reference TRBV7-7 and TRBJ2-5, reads GAGVSQSPRYKVTKRGQDVTLRCDPISSHATLYWYQQALGQGPEFLTYFNYEAQPDKSGLPSDRFSAERPEGSISTLTIQRTEQRDSAMYRCASSLGAGHQETQYFGPGTRLLVL.

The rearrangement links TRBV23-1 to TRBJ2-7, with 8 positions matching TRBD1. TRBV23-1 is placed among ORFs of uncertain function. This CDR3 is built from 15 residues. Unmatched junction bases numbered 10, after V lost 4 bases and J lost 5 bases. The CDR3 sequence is CASSLFDRGIHEQYF. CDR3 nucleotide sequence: TGCGCCAGCAGTCTTTTCGACAGGGGCATCCACGAGCAGTACTTC.

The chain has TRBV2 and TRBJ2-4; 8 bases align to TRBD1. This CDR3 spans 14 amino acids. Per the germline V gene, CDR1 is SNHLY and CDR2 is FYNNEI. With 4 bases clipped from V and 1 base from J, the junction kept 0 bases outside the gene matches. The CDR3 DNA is TGTGCCAGCAGTGGGACAGGGGCCAAAAACATTCAGTACTTC. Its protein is CASSGTGAKNIQYF.

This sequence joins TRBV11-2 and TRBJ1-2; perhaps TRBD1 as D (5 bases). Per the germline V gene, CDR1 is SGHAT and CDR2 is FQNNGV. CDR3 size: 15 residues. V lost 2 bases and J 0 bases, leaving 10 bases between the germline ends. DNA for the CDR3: TGTGCCAGCAGCTTACTCGGGGGTACTAACTATGGCTACACCTTC. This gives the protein CASSLLGGTNYGYTF. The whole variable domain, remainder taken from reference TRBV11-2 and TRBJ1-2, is EAGVAQSPRYKIIEKRQSVAFWCNPISGHATLYWYQQILGQGPKLLIQFQNNGVVDDSQLPKDRFSAERLKGVDSTLKIQPAKLEDSAVYLCASSLLGGTNYGYTFGSGTRLTVV.

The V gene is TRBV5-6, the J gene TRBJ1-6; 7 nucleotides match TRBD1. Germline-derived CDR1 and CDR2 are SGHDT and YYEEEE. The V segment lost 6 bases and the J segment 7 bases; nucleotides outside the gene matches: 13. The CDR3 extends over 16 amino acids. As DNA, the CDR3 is TGTGCCAGCACCTCGGTCTTAGGGGGCCAGAATTCACCCCTCCACTTT. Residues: CASTSVLGGQNSPLHF.

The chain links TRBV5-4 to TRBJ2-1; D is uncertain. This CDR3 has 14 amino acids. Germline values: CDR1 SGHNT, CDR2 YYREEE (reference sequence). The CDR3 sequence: CAVSALRLPHEQFF. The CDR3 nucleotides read TGTGCAGTATCCGCGTTACGTCTTCCCCATGAGCAGTTCTTC.

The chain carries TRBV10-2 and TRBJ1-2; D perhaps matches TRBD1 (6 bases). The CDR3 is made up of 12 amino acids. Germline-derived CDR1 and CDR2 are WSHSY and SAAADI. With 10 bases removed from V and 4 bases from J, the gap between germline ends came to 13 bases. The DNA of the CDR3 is TGCGCCACCGGGACAAATGGCTATGGCTACACCTTC. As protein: CATGTNGYGYTF.

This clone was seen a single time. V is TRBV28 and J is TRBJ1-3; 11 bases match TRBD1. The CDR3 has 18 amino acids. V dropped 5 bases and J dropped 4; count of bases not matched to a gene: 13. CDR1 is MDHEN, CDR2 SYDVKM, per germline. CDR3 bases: TGTGCCAGCAGTCCCGCCGGGACAGGGGGGACCCCGGGAAACACCATATATTTT. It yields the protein CASSPAGTGGTPGNTIYF. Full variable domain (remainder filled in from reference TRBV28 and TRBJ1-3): DVKVTQSSRYLVKRTGEKVFLECVQDMDHENMFWYRQDPGLGLRLIYFSYDVKMKEKGDIPEGYSVSREKKERFSLILESASTNQTSMYLCASSPAGTGGTPGNTIYFGEGSWLTVV.

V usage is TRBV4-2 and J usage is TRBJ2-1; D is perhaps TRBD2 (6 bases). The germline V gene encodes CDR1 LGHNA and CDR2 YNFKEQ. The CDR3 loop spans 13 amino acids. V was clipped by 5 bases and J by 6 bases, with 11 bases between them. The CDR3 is CASSWTGVNEQFF. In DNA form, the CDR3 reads TGTGCCAGCAGCTGGACGGGGGTCAATGAGCAGTTCTTC.

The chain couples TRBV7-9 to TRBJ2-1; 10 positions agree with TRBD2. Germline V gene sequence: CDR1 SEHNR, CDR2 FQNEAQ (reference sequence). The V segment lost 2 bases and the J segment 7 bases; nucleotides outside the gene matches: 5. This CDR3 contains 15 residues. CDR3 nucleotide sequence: TGTGCCAGCAGCTTAAGCGGGGGGGCGGATAATGAGCAGTTCTTC. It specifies CASSLSGGADNEQFF.

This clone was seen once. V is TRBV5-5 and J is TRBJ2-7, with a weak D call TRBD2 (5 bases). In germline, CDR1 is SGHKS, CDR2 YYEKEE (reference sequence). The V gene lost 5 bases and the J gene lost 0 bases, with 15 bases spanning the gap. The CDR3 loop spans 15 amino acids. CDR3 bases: TGTGCCAGCAGGTACGACTCGGGAACCTCCTACGAGCAGTACTTC. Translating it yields CASRYDSGTSYEQYF.

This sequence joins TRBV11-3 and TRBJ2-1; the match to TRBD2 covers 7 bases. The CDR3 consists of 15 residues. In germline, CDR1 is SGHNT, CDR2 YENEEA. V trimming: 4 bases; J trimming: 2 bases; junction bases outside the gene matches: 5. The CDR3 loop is CASSSWEGPYNEQFF. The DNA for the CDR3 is TGTGCCAGCAGCTCCTGGGAGGGGCCCTACAATGAGCAGTTCTTC.

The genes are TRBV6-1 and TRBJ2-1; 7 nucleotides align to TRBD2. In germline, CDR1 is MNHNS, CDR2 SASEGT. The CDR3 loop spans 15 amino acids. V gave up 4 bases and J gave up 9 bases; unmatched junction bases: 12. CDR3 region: CASSVYRGGGGEQFF. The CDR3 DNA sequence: TGTGCCAGCAGTGTGTATCGCGGGGGAGGCGGTGAGCAGTTCTTC.